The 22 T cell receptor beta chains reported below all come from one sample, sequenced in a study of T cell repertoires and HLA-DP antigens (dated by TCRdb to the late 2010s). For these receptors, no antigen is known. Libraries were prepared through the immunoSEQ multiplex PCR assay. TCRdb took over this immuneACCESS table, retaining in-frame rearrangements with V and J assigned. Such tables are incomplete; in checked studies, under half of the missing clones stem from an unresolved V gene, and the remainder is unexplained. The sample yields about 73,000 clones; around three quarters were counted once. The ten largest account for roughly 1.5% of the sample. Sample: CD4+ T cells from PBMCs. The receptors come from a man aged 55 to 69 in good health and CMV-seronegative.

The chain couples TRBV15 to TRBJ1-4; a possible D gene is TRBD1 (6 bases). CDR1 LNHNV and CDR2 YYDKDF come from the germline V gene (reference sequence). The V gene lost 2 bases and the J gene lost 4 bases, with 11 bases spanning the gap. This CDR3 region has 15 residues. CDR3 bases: TGTGCCACCAGCAGAACGACAGGAGATAATGAAAAACTGTTTTTT. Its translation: CATSRTTGDNEKLFF.

The CDR3 nucleotides read TGTGCCAGCAGTTCCGGAGGGGCTGGAAACACCATATATTTT. Protein sequence: CASSSGGAGNTIYF. The chain joins TRBV6-6 to TRBJ1-3; D might be TRBD1 (5 bases). From germline, CDR1 is MNHNY and CDR2 SVGAGI (reference sequence). CDR3 length: 14 residues. Trimming shortened V by 4 bases and J by 2 bases, and 9 bases separated the two germline ends.

The CDR3 DNA reads as TGTGCCAGCAGCTTCCTTGTCGGCACAGATACGCAGTATTTT. It specifies CASSFLVGTDTQYF. The J gene is TRBJ2-3, the V gene TRBV11-1; D is ambiguous. Deletions cut 3 bases from V and 1 base from J, with 8 bases between. The CDR3 sequence is 14 residues long. The germline CDR1 and CDR2 sequences are SGHAT and FQDESV (reference sequence).

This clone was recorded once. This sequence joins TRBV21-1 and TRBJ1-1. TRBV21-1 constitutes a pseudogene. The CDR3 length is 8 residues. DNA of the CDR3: TGTGCCAGTCTAGAAGCTTTCTTT. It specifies CASLEAFF.

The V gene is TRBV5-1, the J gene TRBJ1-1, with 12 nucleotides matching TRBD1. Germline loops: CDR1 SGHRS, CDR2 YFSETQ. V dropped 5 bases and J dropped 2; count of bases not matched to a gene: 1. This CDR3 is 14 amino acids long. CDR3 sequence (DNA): TGCGCCAGCAGGGGGACAGGGGGCAACACTGAAGCTTTCTTT. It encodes CASRGTGGNTEAFF.

CDR3 protein: CASSKGTGGLGTEAFF. In DNA, the CDR3 is TGCGCCAGCAGCAAAGGGACAGGGGGCCTGGGCACTGAAGCTTTCTTT. The genes are TRBV4-1 and TRBJ1-1; 12 bases match TRBD1. The V gene's germline CDR1 is MGHRA and CDR2 YSYEKL. This CDR3 contains 16 residues. The V gene end was trimmed by 5 bases and the J gene end by 4 bases; junction bases not matched to a gene: 8.

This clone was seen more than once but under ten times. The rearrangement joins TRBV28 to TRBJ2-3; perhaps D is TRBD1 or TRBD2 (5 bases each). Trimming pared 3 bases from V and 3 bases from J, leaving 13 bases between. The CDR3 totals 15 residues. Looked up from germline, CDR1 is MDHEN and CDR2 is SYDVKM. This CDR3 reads CASSFAGAGTDTQYF. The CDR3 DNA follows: TGTGCCAGCAGTTTTGCCGGGGCAGGAACAGATACGCAGTATTTT. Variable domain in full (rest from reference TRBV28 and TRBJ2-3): DVKVTQSSRYLVKRTGEKVFLECVQDMDHENMFWYRQDPGLGLRLIYFSYDVKMKEKGDIPEGYSVSREKKERFSLILESASTNQTSMYLCASSFAGAGTDTQYFGPGTRLTVL.

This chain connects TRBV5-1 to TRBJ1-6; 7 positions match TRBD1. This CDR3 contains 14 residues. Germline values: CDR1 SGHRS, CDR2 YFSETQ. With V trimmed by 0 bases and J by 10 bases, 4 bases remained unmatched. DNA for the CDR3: TGCGCCAGCAGCTTGGGACAGGGCCAGTCACCCCTCCACTTT. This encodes CASSLGQGQSPLHF.

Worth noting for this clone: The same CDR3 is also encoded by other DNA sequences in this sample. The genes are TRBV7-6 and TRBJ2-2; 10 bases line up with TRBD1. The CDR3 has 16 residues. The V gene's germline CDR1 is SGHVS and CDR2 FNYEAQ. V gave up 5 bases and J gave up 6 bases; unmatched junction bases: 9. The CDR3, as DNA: TGTGCCAGCAGCCAGACCCCAGGACAGGGGGCCGGGGAGCTGTTTTTT. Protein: CASSQTPGQGAGELFF. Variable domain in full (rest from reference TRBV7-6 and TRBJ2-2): GAGVSQSPRYKVTKRGQDVALRCDPISGHVSLYWYRQALGQGPEFLTYFNYEAQQDKSGLPNDRFSAERPEGSISTLTIQRTEQRDSAMYRCASSQTPGQGAGELFFGEGSRLTVL.

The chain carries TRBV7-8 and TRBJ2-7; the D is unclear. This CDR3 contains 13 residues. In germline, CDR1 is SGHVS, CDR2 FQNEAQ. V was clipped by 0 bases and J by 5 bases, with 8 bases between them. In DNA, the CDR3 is TGTGCCAGCAGCTTAGCGATCATCGACGAGCAGTACGTC. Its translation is CASSLAIIDEQYV.

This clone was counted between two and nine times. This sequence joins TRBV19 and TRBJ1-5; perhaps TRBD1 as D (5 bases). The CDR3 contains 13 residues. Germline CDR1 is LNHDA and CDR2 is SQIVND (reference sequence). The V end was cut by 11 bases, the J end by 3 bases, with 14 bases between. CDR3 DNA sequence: TGTGCCGTTAGTAGGGGTAACAATCAGCCCCAGCATTTT. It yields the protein CAVSRGNNQPQHF.

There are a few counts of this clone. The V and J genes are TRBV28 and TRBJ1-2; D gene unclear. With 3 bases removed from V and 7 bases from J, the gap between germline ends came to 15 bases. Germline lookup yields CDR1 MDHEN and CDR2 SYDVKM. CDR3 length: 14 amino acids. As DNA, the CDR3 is TGTGCCAGCAGTTTTTGGCAAGCTATGAGTGGCTACACCTTC. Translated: CASSFWQAMSGYTF.

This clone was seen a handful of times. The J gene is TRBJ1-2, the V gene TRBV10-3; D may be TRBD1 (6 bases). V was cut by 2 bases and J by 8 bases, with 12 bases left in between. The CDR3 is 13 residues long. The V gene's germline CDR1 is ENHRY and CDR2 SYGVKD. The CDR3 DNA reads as TGTGCCATCAGTGAGGGGGGACATGACGGCTACACCTTC. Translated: CAISEGGHDGYTF.

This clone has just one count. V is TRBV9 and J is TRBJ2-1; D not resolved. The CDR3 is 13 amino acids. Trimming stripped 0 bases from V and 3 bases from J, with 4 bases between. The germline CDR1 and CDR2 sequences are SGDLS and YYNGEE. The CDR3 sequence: CASSVGYYNEQFF. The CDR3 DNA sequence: TGTGCCAGCAGCGTAGGGTACTACAATGAGCAGTTCTTC.

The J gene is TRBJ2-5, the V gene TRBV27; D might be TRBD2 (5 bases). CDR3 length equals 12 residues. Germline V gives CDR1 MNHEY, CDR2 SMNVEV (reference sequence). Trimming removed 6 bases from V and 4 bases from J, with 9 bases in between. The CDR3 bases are TGTGCCAGCAGCGGAGCGGTAGAGACCCAGTACTTC. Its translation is CASSGAVETQYF.

In nucleotides, the CDR3 is TGTGCCAGCTCACCAGGTTCTGGAAGACAGAACACTGAAGCTTTCTTT. Translated, it gives CASSPGSGRQNTEAFF. The genes are TRBV18 and TRBJ1-1; D uncertain. There are 16 residues in the CDR3. V was cut by 2 bases and J by 1 base, with 14 bases left in between. Germline V lookup: CDR1 KGHSH, CDR2 LQKENI.

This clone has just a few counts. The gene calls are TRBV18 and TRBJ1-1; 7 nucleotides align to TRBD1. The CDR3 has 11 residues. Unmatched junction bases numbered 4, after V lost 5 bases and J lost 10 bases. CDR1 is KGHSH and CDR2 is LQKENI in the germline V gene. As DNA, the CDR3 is TGTGCCAGCTCAGCGGGACAGAGAGCTTTCTTT. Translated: CASSAGQRAFF.

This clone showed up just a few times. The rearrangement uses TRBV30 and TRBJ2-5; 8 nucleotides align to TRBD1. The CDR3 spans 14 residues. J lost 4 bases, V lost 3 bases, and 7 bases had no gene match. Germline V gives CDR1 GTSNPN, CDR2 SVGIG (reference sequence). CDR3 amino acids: CAWSKDRGGETQYF. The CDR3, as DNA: TGTGCCTGGAGCAAAGACAGGGGAGGAGAGACCCAGTACTTC.

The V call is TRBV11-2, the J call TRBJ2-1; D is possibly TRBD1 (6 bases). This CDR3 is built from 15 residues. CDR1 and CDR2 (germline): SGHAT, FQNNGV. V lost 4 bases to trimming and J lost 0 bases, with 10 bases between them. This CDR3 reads CASSYRATSYNEQFF. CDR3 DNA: TGTGCCAGCAGCTACAGGGCAACCTCCTACAATGAGCAGTTCTTC.

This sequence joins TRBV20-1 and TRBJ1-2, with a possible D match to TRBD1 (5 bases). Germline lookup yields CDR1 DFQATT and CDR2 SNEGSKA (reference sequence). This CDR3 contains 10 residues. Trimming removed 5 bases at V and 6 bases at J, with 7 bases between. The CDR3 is CSAARDGYTF. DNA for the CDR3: TGCAGTGCTGCCAGGGATGGCTACACCTTC.

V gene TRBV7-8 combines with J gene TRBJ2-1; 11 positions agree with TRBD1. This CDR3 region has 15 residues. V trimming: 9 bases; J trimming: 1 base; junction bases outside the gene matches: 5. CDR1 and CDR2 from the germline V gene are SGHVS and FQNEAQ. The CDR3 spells CASRGDRGSYNEQFF. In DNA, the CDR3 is TGTGCCAGTCGGGGGGACAGGGGGTCCTACAATGAGCAGTTCTTC.

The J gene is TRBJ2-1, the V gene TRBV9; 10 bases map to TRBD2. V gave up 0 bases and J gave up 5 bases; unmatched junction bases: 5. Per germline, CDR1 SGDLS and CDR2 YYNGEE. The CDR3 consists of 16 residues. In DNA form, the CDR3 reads TGTGCCAGCAGCGTAGACAGCGGGAGGGCCAACAATGAGCAGTTCTTC. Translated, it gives CASSVDSGRANNEQFF.